Listed here are 27 T cell receptor beta chains from one sample, sequenced in a study of breast tumors, draining lymph nodes, adjacent tissues. TCRdb analysed the multiplex PCR reads with MiXCR anew, one entry per CDR3 protein. The sample shows about 300,000 distinct CDR3 sequences, roughly 30% of them seen only once. Samples came from axillary lymph nodes draining the breast cancer. Sequencing was done on a sample of axillary lymph node tissue. These TCRs come from a female donor with breast cancer. Some clones in this sample may be carry-over from other donors' samples.

This chain links TRBV18 with TRBJ2-1; no firm D call. V gave up 8 bases and J gave up 4 bases, with 12 bases separating them. Per the germline V gene, CDR1 is KGHSH and CDR2 is LQKENI. The CDR3 length is 13 residues. This CDR3 is CASRPRAYNEQFF. As DNA, the CDR3 is TGTGCCAGCCGCCCCCGGGCTTACAATGAGCAGTTCTTC.

This clonotype was counted many times. The chain employs TRBV24-1 and TRBJ2-3, with D maybe TRBD1 (6 bases). With 4 bases removed from V and 0 bases from J, the gap between germline ends came to 19 bases. Germline V CDR1 and CDR2: KGHDR, SFDVKD. The CDR3 sequence is 18 residues long. This chain's CDR3 is CATSDLNSARGSTDTQYF. CDR3 bases: TGTGCCACCAGTGACCTCAATAGCGCGAGGGGGAGCACAGATACGCAGTATTTT.

In its sample, this clonotype was seen many times. The chain is built from TRBV6-6 and TRBJ2-7; D remains ambiguous. Germline assignment: CDR1 MNHNY and CDR2 SVGAGI (reference sequence). This CDR3 is 13 amino acids long. The V end was cut by 2 bases, the J end by 0 bases, with 5 bases between. CDR3 in DNA: TGTGCCAGCAGTTACCAGTCCTCCTACGAGCAGTACTTC. This encodes CASSYQSSYEQYF.

In its sample, this clonotype was seen many times. J is TRBJ2-3 and V is TRBV7-2, with no clear D. Germline CDR1 reads SGHTA; CDR2 reads FQGNSA. Deletions cut 5 bases from V and 6 bases from J, with 9 bases between. The CDR3 sequence is 12 residues long. The CDR3 region has the DNA TGTGCCAGCAGCCGCCCGCGGGATACGCAGTATTTT. It codes for CASSRPRDTQYF.

The chain combines TRBV20-1 with TRBJ1-1; 10 positions match TRBD1. The V gene end was trimmed by 6 bases and the J gene end by 4 bases; junction bases not matched to a gene: 14. Germline V gene data show CDR1 as DFQATT and CDR2 as SNEGSKA (reference sequence). The CDR3 contains 16 residues. CDR3 sequence reads: CSASSGTGARGTEAFF. CDR3 nucleotides: TGCAGTGCCTCTTCCGGGACAGGGGCTAGGGGCACTGAAGCTTTCTTT.

This clonotype was observed many times. The chain has TRBV5-8 and TRBJ1-2; a weak D match, TRBD1 (5 bases). The CDR3 length is 14 residues. The germline CDR1 and CDR2 sequences are SGHTS and YDEGEE. Trimming removed 0 bases at V and 0 bases at J, with 6 bases between. In DNA, the CDR3 is TGTGCCAGCAGCTTGGAACAGGCTAACTATGGCTACACCTTC. Encoded protein: CASSLEQANYGYTF.

This clonotype was observed at least ten times. The CDR3 here is CATKQGDSPLHF. DNA of the CDR3: TGTGCCACCAAACAGGGGGATTCACCCCTCCACTTT. The rearrangement uses TRBV6-1 and TRBJ1-6; 8 bases fit TRBD1. This CDR3 has 12 amino acids. V was clipped by 10 bases and J by 8 bases; unmatched bases: 4. CDR1 and CDR2 (germline): MNHNS, SASEGT.

This clonotype was counted at least ten times. The chain employs TRBV20-1 and TRBJ2-1, with 9 bases that match TRBD1. Germline V gene data show CDR1 as DFQATT and CDR2 as SNEGSKA (reference sequence). With V trimmed by 4 bases and J by 3 bases, 7 bases remained unmatched. The CDR3 sequence is 15 residues long. CDR3 amino acids: CSANRGTGFYNEQFF. CDR3 coding DNA: TGCAGTGCTAACCGCGGGACAGGGTTCTACAATGAGCAGTTCTTC.

This clonotype was seen ten or more times. J is TRBJ1-4 and V is TRBV19; a possible D gene is TRBD1 (5 bases). The germline V gene has CDR1 LNHDA and CDR2 SQIVND (reference sequence). The V end lost 3 bases, the J end lost 2 bases, and 7 bases lay between the germline ends. CDR3 length equals 14 residues. CDR3 bases: TGTGCCAGTAGTATCCCAGGGACTAATGAAAAACTGTTTTTT. Its translation: CASSIPGTNEKLFF.

Turning to this clonotype: A read error is possible here, since a much larger clone lies one base away. Given the absence of the conserved phenylalanine or tryptophan at the CDR3 end, a read error is likely. This chain connects TRBV5-4 to TRBJ2-5; D not resolved. Germline V gene lookup returns CDR1 SGHNT and CDR2 YYREEE (reference sequence). Trimming stripped 1 base from V and 0 bases from J, with 7 bases between. The CDR3 extends over 14 amino acids. CDR3 sequence reads: CASSLWQNQETQYL. The CDR3 coding sequence is TGTGCCAGCAGCTTGTGGCAGAACCAAGAGACCCAGTACTTG.

This clonotype was counted at least ten times. The chain combines TRBV11-2 with TRBJ1-4; D gene ambiguous. Germline V gene data show CDR1 as SGHAT and CDR2 as FQNNGV. There are 18 residues in the CDR3. V was pared by 2 bases and J by 5 bases, with 21 bases between. The chain's CDR3 is CASSLSPRSARVNEKLFF. Written as DNA, the CDR3 is TGTGCCAGCAGCTTATCGCCCAGATCGGCGAGGGTGAATGAAAAACTGTTTTTT. The whole variable domain, remainder taken from reference TRBV11-2 and TRBJ1-4, is EAGVAQSPRYKIIEKRQSVAFWCNPISGHATLYWYQQILGQGPKLLIQFQNNGVVDDSQLPKDRFSAERLKGVDSTLKIQPAKLEDSAVYLCASSLSPRSARVNEKLFFGSGTQLSVL.

This clonotype was seen ten or more times. The chain is built from TRBV20-1 and TRBJ1-5; D is perhaps TRBD1 (5 bases). This CDR3 has 16 amino acids. V gave up 4 bases and J gave up 4 bases, with 20 bases separating them. The germline gives CDR1 DFQATT, CDR2 SNEGSKA (reference sequence). CDR3 nucleotides: TGCAGTGCTATAAAAGGAGACGGGACGGCGAATCAGCCCCAGCATTTT. Protein: CSAIKGDGTANQPQHF.

Comments on this clonotype: A read error is possible here, since a much larger clone lies one base away. CDR3 DNA sequence: TGTGCCAGCAGCCGAACAAGGGCTAGCGGGAGGGGGGTCACAGATACGCAGTATTTT. This gives the protein CASSRTRASGRGVTDTQYF. V is TRBV4-2 and J is TRBJ2-3; 12 nucleotides align to TRBD2. The CDR3 consists of 19 residues. Trimming removed 4 bases from V and 2 bases from J; junction bases left unmatched: 13. The germline gives CDR1 LGHNA, CDR2 YNFKEQ.

In regard to this clonotype: This may arise from a read error, as a much more abundant clone is one base away. The V and J genes are TRBV19 and TRBJ2-7; 12 bases fit TRBD2. CDR3 length equals 16 residues. The J segment lost 4 bases and the V segment lost 4 bases, leaving 8 bases of the junction unmatched. The germline CDR1 and CDR2 sequences are LNHDA and SQIVND (reference sequence). CDR3 region: CASSTLATSGGYEQYF. CDR3 sequence (DNA): TGTGCCAGTAGTACGCTCGCGACTAGCGGGGGTTACGAGCAGTACTTC.

This clonotype was found many times. The chain carries TRBV24-1 and TRBJ2-7; 9 nucleotides line up with TRBD2. The CDR3 runs 16 residues. Germline CDR1 is KGHDR and CDR2 is SFDVKD. Germline trimming cut 4 bases from V and 2 bases from J; bases unmatched to any gene: 8. CDR3 nucleotide sequence: TGTGCCACCAGTGACGTGACTAGCGGAAATACCTACGAGCAGTACTTC. Amino acids: CATSDVTSGNTYEQYF.

This clonotype was counted ten times or more. The rearrangement joins TRBV29-1 to TRBJ2-7; D ambiguous. Germline assignment: CDR1 SQVTM and CDR2 ANQGSEA. The CDR3 is 15 amino acids. The V gene lost 4 bases and the J gene lost 1 base, with 17 bases spanning the gap. CDR3 bases: TGCAGCGTTGTACCTCTCAGGCTAGGATCCTACGAGCAGTACTTC. Translating it yields CSVVPLRLGSYEQYF.

Ten or more counts support this clonotype. This chain uses TRBV5-8 with TRBJ1-2; the D gene is possibly TRBD1 (5 bases). Germline values: CDR1 SGHTS, CDR2 YDEGEE. V dropped 6 bases and J dropped 4 bases, with 10 bases sitting between them. CDR3 length equals 12 residues. CDR3 nucleotides: TGTGCCAGCACAGGGATAGGCTATGGCTACACCTTC. It codes for CASTGIGYGYTF.

This clonotype has ten or more counts. The gene calls are TRBV19 and TRBJ1-5, with no clear D. The CDR3 runs 14 residues. Trimming removed 2 bases from V and 9 bases from J, with 14 bases in between. CDR1 is LNHDA, CDR2 SQIVND, per germline (reference sequence). This CDR3 reads CASSILGRVMPQHF. CDR3 sequence (DNA): TGTGCCAGTAGTATATTAGGACGGGTGATGCCCCAGCATTTT. The full variable domain, rest sourced from reference TRBV19 and TRBJ1-5, is DGGITQSPKYLFRKEGQNVTLSCEQNLNHDAMYWYRQDPGQGLRLIYYSQIVNDFQKGDIAEGYSVSREKKESFPLTVTSAQKNPTAFYLCASSILGRVMPQHFGDGTRLSIL.

V and J are TRBV10-3 and TRBJ1-6; 11 bases fit TRBD1. The CDR3 is 15 residues long. Losses at the gene ends were 6 bases for V and 9 bases for J; bases not matched to a gene: 7. The V gene's germline CDR1 is ENHRY and CDR2 SYGVKD. CDR3 sequence: CAIRDTGTGGSPLHF. The CDR3 coding sequence is TGTGCCATCAGAGACACCGGGACAGGGGGTTCACCCCTCCACTTT.

A few counts support this clonotype. A read error may explain this, as a much larger clone is one base away. The V gene is TRBV20-1, the J gene TRBJ2-7; 10 nucleotides line up with TRBD2. Per germline, CDR1 DFQATT and CDR2 SNEGSKA (reference sequence). This CDR3 comprises 14 residues. The trim removed 3 bases at V and 6 bases at J, leaving 8 bases unmatched. The CDR3 DNA reads TGCAGTGCTAGTAGGACTAGCGGATACGCCGAGCAGTACTTC. Residues: CSASRTSGYAEQYF.

A few counts support this clonotype. Given a much more abundant clone one base away, this may be a read error. Since the CDR3 does not end with the conserved phenylalanine or tryptophan, this likely comes from a read error. The chain is built from TRBV7-2 and TRBJ2-3; D possibly corresponds to TRBD2 (5 bases). The V and J ends lost 0 bases and 2 bases respectively, with 6 bases between them. Germline V lookup: CDR1 SGHTA, CDR2 FQGNSA. This CDR3 is 14 amino acids long. The CDR3 DNA follows: TGTGCCAGCAGCTTAGCGGGAGCCACAGATACGCAGTATCTT. Its translation is CASSLAGATDTQYL.

This clonotype was observed many times. The rearrangement uses TRBV19 and TRBJ1-5, with D uncertain. The CDR3 contains 12 residues. V lost 3 bases and J 3 bases, leaving 3 bases between the germline ends. Germline V gives CDR1 LNHDA, CDR2 SQIVND (reference sequence). CDR3: CASSISNQPQHF. CDR3 nucleotides: TGTGCCAGTAGTATTTCCAATCAGCCCCAGCATTTT.

This clonotype has ten or more counts. The CDR3 DNA reads TGTGCCAGCAGCGTCTCTGACAATGAGCAGTTCTTC. This gives the protein CASSVSDNEQFF. V gene TRBV9 combines with J gene TRBJ2-1, with D unclear. Per germline, CDR1 SGDLS and CDR2 YYNGEE. With 2 bases removed from V and 5 bases from J, the gap between germline ends came to 5 bases. The CDR3 is 12 residues long. The full variable domain, completed using reference TRBV9 and TRBJ2-1, is DSGVTQTPKHLITATGQRVTLRCSPRSGDLSVYWYQQSLDQGLQFLIQYYNGEERAKGNILERFSAQQFPDLHSELNLSSLELGDSALYFCASSVSDNEQFFGPGTRLTVL.

In its sample, this clonotype was seen many times. CDR3 amino acids: CSAPSGLAYNEQFF. CDR3 in DNA: TGCAGTGCCCCTTCAGGACTGGCCTACAATGAGCAGTTCTTC. This chain joins TRBV20-1 and TRBJ2-1, with a tentative D call TRBD2 (5 bases). Germline V gene lookup returns CDR1 DFQATT and CDR2 SNEGSKA (reference sequence). Trimming removed 6 bases at V and 2 bases at J, with 14 bases between. The CDR3 has 14 residues.

This clonotype is categorized as medium-sized (0.01 to 0.1%). J is TRBJ1-6 and V is TRBV25-1; 8 positions agree with TRBD1. V lost 3 bases to trimming and J lost 10 bases; unmatched junction nucleotides: 5. This CDR3 has 14 amino acids. In germline, CDR1 is MGHDK, CDR2 SYGVNS. DNA of the CDR3: TGTGCCAGCAGTGATGACAGGGGAAGATCACCCCTCCACTTT. It yields the protein CASSDDRGRSPLHF.

The V and J genes are TRBV28 and TRBJ1-5, with 9 bases that match TRBD1. Germline V gene sequence: CDR1 MDHEN, CDR2 SYDVKM. With V trimmed by 6 bases and J by 4 bases, 7 bases remained unmatched. The CDR3 length is 15 residues. The CDR3 region is CASRATGGTNQPQHF. CDR3 nucleotides: TGTGCCAGCAGAGCGACAGGGGGGACTAATCAGCCCCAGCATTTT.

Ten or more counts support this clonotype. The chain joins TRBV6-2 or TRBV6-3 to TRBJ2-6; no clear D. Germline-derived CDR1 and CDR2 are MNHEY and SVGEGT. This CDR3 has 16 residues. V gave up 5 bases and J gave up 4 bases, with 15 bases separating them. CDR3 sequence: CASSINALPGANVLTF. In DNA form, the CDR3 reads TGTGCCAGCAGTATTAACGCCCTCCCCGGGGCCAACGTCCTGACTTTC.